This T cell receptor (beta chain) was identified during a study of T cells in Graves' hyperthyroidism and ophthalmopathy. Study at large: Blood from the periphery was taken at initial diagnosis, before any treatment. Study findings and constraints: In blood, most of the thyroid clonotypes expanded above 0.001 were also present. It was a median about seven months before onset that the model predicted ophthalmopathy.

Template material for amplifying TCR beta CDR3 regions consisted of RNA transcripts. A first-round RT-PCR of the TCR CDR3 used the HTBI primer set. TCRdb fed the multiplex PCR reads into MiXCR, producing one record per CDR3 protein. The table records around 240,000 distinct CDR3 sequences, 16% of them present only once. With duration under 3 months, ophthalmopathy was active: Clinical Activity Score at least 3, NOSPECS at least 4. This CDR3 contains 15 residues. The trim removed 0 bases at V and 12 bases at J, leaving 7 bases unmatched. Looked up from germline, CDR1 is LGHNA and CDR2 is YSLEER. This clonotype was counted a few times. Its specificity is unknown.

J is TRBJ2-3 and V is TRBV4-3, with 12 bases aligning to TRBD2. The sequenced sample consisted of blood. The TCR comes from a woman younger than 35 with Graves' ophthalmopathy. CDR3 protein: CASSQDKTSGRLQYF. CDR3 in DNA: TGCGCCAGCAGCCAAGATAAGACTAGCGGGAGATTACAGTATTTT.